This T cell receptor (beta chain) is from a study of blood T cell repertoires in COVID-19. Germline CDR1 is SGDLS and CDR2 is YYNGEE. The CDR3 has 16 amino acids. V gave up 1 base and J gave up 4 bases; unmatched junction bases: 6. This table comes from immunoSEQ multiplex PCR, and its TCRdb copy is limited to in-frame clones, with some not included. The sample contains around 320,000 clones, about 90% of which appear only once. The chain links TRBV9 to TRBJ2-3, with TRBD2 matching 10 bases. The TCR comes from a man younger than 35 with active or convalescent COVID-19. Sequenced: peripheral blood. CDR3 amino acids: CASSVPSGGGSDTQYF. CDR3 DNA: TGTGCCAGCAGCGTACCGAGCGGGGGGGGTTCAGATACGCAGTATTTT.